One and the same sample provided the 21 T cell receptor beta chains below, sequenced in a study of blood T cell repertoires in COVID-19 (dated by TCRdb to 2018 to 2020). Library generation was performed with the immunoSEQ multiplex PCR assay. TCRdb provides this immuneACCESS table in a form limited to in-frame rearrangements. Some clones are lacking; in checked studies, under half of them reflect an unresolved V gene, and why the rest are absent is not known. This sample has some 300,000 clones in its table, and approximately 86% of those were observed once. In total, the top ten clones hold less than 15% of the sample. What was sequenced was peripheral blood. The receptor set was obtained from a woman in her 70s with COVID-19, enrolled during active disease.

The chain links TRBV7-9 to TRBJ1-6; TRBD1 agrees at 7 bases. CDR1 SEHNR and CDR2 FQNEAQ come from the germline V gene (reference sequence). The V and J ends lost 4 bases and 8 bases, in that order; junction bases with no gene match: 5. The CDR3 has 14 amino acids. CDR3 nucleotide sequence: TGTGCCAGCAGCTCGACAGGGCCCTATTCACCCCTCCACTTT. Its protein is CASSSTGPYSPLHF.

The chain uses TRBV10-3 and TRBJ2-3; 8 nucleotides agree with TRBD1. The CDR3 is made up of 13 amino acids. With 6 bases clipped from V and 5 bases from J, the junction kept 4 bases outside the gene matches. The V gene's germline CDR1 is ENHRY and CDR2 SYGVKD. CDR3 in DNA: TGTGCCATCAGGTCAGGGGGCGAAGATACGCAGTATTTT. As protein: CAIRSGGEDTQYF.

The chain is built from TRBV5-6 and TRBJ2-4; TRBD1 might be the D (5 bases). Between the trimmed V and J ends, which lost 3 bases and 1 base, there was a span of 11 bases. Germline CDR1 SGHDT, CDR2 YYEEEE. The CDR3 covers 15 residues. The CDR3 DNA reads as TGTGCCAGCAGCTCCCTTGCAGGGGCCAAAAACATTCAGTACTTC. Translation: CASSSLAGAKNIQYF.

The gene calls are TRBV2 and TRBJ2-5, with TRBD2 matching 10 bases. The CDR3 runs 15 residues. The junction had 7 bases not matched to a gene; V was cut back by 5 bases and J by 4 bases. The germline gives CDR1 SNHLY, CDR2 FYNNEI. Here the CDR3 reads CASSRTSGVGETQYF. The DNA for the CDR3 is TGTGCCAGCAGTCGGACTAGCGGCGTAGGAGAGACCCAGTACTTC.

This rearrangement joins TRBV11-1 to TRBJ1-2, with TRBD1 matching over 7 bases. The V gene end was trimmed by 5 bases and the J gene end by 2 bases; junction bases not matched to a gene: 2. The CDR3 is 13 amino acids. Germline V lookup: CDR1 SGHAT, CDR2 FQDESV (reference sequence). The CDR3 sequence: CASSQDRNYGYTF. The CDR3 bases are TGTGCCAGCAGCCAGGACAGGAACTATGGCTACACCTTC.

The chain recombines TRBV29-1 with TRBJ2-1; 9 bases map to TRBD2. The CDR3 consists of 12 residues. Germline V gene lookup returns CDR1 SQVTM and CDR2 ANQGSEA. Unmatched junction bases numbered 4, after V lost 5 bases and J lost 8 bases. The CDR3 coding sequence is TGCAGCGTTAGCGGGGGGAGGGATGAGCAGTTCTTC. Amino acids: CSVSGGRDEQFF.

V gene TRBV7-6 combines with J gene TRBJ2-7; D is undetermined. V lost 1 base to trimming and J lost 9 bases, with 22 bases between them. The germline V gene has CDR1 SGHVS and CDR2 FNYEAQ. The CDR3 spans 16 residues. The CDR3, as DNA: TGTGCCAGCAGCTTAGAAACATTCGGTTCTCTAGGTGCGCAGTACTTC. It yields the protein CASSLETFGSLGAQYF. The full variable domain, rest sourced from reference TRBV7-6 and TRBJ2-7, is GAGVSQSPRYKVTKRGQDVALRCDPISGHVSLYWYRQALGQGPEFLTYFNYEAQQDKSGLPNDRFSAERPEGSISTLTIQRTEQRDSAMYRCASSLETFGSLGAQYFGPGTRLTVT.

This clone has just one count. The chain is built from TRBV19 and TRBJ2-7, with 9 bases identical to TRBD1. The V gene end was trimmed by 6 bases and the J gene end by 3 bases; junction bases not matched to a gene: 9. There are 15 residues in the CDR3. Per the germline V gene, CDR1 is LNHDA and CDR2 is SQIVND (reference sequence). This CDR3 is CASSQGTGPYYEQYF. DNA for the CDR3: TGTGCCAGTAGCCAAGGGACAGGGCCTTACTACGAGCAGTACTTC.

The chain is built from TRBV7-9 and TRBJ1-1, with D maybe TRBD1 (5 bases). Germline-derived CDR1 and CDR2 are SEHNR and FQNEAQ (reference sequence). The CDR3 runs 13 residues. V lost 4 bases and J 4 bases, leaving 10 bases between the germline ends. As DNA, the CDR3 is TGTGCCAGCAGCTCCAGCGACAGCACTGAAGCTTTCTTT. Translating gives CASSSSDSTEAFF.

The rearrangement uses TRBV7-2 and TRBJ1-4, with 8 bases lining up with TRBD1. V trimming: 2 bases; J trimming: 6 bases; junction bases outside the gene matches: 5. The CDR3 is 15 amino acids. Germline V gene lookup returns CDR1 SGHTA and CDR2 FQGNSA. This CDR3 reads CASSLRAGGYEKLFF. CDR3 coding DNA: TGTGCCAGCAGCTTACGGGCAGGGGGCTATGAAAAACTGTTTTTT.

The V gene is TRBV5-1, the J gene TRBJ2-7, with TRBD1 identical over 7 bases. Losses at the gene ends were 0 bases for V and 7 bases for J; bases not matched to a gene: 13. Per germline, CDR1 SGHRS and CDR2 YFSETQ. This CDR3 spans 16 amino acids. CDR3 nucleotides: TGCGCCAGCAGCTTGGCCGCCGGGACAGCCTTCCAGGAGCAGTACTTC. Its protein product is CASSLAAGTAFQEQYF.

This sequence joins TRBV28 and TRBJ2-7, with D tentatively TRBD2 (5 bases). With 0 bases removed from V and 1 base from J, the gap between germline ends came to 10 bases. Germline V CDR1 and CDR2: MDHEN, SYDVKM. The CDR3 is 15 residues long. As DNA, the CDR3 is TGTGCCAGCAGTTTATGGGTAGAGGGATCCTACGAGCAGTACTTC. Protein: CASSLWVEGSYEQYF. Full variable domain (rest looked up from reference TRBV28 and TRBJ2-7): DVKVTQSSRYLVKRTGEKVFLECVQDMDHENMFWYRQDPGLGLRLIYFSYDVKMKEKGDIPEGYSVSREKKERFSLILESASTNQTSMYLCASSLWVEGSYEQYFGPGTRLTVT.

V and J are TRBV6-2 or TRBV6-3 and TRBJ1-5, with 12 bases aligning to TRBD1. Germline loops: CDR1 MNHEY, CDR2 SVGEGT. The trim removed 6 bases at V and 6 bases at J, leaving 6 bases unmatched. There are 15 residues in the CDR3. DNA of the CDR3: TGTGCCAGCAGCCCGGGACAGGGGGCTTTTCAGCCCCAGCATTTT. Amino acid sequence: CASSPGQGAFQPQHF.

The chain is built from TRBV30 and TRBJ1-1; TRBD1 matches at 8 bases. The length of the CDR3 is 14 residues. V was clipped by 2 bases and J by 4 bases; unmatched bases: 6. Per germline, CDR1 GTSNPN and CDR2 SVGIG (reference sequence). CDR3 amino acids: CAWSSTGESTEAFF. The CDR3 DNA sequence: TGTGCCTGGAGTTCGACAGGGGAGAGCACTGAAGCTTTCTTT.

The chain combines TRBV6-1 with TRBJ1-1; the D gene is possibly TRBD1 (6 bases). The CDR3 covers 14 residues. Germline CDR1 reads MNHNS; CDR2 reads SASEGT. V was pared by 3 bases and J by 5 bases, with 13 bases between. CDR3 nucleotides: TGTGCCAGCAGTGATTATCTGCAGGGGACTGAAGCTTTCTTT. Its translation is CASSDYLQGTEAFF.

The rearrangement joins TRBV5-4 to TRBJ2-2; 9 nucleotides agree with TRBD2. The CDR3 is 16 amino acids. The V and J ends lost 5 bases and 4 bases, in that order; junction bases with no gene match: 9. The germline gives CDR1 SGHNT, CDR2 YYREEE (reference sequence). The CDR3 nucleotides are TGTGCCAGCAGGTCTCGGAGCGGGGGGTCCACCGGGGAGCTGTTTTTT. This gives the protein CASRSRSGGSTGELFF.

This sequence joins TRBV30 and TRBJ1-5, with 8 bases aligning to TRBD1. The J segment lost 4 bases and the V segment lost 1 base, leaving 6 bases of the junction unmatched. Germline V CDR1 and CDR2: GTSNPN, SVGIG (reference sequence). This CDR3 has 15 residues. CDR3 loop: CAWSAFDRGNQPQHF. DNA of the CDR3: TGTGCCTGGAGTGCCTTCGACAGGGGTAATCAGCCCCAGCATTTT.

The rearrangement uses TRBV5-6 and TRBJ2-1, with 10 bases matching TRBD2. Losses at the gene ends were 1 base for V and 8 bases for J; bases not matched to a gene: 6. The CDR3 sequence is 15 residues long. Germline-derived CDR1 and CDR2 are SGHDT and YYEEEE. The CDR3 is CASSLSAGGRYEQFF. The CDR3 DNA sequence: TGTGCCAGCAGCTTGTCAGCGGGGGGGCGGTATGAGCAGTTCTTC. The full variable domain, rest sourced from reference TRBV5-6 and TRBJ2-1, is DAGVTQSPTHLIKTRGQQVTLRCSPKSGHDTVSWYQQALGQGPQFIFQYYEEEERQRGNFPDRFSGHQFPNYSSELNVNALLLGDSALYLCASSLSAGGRYEQFFGPGTRLTVL.

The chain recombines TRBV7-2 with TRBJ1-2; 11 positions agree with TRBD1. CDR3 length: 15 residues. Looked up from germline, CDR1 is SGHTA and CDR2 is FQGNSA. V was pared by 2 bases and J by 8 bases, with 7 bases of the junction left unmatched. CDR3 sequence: CASSLKDRGLRGYTF. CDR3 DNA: TGTGCCAGCAGCTTAAAGGACAGGGGGCTTCGGGGCTACACCTTC.

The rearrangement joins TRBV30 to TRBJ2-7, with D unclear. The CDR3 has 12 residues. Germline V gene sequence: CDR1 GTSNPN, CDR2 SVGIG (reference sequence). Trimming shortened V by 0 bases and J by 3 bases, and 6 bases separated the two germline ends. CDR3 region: CAWSVQIYEQYF. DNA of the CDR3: TGTGCCTGGAGTGTACAGATCTACGAGCAGTACTTC.

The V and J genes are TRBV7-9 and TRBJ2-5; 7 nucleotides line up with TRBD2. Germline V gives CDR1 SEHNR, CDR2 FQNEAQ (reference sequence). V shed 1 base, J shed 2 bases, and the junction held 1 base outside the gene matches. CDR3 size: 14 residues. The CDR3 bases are TGTGCCAGCAGCTTAGGGGGACTACAAGAGACCCAGTACTTC. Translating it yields CASSLGGLQETQYF. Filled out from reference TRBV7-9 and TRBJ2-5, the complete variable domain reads DTGVSQNPRHKITKRGQNVTFRCDPISEHNRLYWYRQTLGQGPEFLTYFQNEAQLEKSRLLSDRFSAERPKGSFSTLEIQRTEQGDSAMYLCASSLGGLQETQYFGPGTRLLVL.